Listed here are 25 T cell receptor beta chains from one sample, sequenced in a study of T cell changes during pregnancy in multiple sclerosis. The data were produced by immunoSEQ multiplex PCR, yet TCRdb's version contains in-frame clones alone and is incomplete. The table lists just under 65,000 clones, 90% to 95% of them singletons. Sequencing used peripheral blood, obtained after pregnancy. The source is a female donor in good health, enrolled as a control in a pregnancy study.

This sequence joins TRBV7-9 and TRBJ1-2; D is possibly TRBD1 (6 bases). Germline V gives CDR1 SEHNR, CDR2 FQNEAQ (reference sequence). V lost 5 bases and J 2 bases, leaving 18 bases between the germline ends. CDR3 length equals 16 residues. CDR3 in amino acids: CASSPTTGNFNYGYTF. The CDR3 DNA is TGTGCCAGCAGCCCAACCACAGGGAACTTCAACTATGGCTACACCTTC.

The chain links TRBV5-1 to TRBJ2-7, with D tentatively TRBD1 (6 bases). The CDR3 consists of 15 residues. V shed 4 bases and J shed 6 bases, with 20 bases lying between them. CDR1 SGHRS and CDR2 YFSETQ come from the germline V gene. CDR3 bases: TGCGCCAGCAGCAATCCAACAGGGCCCGAGCGCGAGCAGTACTTC. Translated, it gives CASSNPTGPEREQYF.

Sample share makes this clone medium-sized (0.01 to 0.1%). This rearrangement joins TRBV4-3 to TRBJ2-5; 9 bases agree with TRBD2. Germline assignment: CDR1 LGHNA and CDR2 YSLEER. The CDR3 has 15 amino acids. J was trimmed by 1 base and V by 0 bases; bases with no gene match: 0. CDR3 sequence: CASSQERGGQETQYF. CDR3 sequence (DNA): TGCGCCAGCAGCCAAGAGCGGGGGGGCCAAGAGACCCAGTACTTC.

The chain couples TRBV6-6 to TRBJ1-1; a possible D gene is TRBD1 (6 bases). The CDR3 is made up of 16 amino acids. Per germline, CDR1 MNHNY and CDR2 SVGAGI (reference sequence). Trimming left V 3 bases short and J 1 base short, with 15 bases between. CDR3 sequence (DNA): TGTGCCAGCAGTTATTCCCCGGACAGAAGGAACACTGAAGCTTTCTTT. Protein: CASSYSPDRRNTEAFF.

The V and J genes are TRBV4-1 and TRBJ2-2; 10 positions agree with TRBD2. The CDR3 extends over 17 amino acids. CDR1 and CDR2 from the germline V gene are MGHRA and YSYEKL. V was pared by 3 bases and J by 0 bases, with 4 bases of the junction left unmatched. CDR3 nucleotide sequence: TGCGCCAGCAGCCACAGACTAGCGGGCGCGAACACCGGGGAGCTGTTTTTT. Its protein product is CASSHRLAGANTGELFF.

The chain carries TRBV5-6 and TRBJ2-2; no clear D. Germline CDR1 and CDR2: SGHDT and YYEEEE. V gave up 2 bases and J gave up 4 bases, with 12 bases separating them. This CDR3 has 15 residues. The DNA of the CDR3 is TGTGCCAGCAGCTTCACTACCACGTTCACCGGGGAGCTGTTTTTT. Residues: CASSFTTTFTGELFF. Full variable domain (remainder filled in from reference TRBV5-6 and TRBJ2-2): DAGVTQSPTHLIKTRGQQVTLRCSPKSGHDTVSWYQQALGQGPQFIFQYYEEEERQRGNFPDRFSGHQFPNYSSELNVNALLLGDSALYLCASSFTTTFTGELFFGEGSRLTVL.

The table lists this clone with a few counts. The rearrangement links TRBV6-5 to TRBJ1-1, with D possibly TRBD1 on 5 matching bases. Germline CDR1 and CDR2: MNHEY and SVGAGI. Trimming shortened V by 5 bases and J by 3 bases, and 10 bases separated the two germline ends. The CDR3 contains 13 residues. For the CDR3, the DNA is TGTGCCAGCAGTCAGGGTGTCGACACTGAAGCTTTCTTT. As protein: CASSQGVDTEAFF.

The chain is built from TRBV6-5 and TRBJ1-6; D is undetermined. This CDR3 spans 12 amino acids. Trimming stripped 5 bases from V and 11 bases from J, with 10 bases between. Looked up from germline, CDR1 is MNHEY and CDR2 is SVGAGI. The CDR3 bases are TGTGCCAGCAGTGCAAACTATCCACCCCTCCACTTT. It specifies CASSANYPPLHF.

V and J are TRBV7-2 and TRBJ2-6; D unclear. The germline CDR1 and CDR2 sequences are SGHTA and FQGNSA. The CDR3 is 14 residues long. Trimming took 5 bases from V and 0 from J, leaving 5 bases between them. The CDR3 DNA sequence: TGTGCCAGCAGCGCGGCCTCTGGGGCCAACGTCCTGACTTTC. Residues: CASSAASGANVLTF. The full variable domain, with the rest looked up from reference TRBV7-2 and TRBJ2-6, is GAGVSQSPSNKVTEKGKDVELRCDPISGHTALYWYRQSLGQGLEFLIYFQGNSAPDKSGLPSDRFSAERTGGSVSTLTIQRTQQEDSAVYLCASSAASGANVLTFGAGSRLTVL.

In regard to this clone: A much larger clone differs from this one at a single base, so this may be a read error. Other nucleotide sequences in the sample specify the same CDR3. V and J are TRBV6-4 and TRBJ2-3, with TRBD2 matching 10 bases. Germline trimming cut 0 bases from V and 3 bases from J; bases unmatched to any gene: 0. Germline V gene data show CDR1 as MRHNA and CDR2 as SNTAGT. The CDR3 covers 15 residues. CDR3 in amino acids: CASSDSSGGTDTQYF. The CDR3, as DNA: TGTGCCAGCAGTGACTCTAGCGGGGGGACAGATACGCAGTATTTT.

This CDR3 is CASSLAGGQNTGELFF. The CDR3 region has the DNA TGTGCCAGCAGCTTGGCGGGGGGCCAGAACACCGGGGAGCTGTTTTTT. This chain joins TRBV5-4 and TRBJ2-2; possible D gene TRBD2, 7 bases. V lost 0 bases and J 1 base, leaving 10 bases between the germline ends. This CDR3 is built from 16 residues. Germline-derived CDR1 and CDR2 are SGHNT and YYREEE (reference sequence).

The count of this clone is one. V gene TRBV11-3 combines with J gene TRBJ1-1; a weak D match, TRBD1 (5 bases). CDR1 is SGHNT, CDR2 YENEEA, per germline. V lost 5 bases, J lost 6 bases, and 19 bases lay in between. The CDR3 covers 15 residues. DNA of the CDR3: TGTGCCAGCAGCCCCTCTCGGGGACTAGGGGCTGAAGCTTTCTTT. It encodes CASSPSRGLGAEAFF.

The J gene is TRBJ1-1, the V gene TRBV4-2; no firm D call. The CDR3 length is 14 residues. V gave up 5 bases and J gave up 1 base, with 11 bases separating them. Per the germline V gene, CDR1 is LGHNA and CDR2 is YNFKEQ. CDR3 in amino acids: CASSTPTRNTEAFF. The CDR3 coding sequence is TGTGCCAGCAGCACGCCGACTCGGAACACTGAAGCTTTCTTT.

In DNA form, the CDR3 reads TGTGCCAGTACGCCGGACAGGGCCTATGGCTACACCTTC. It is translated as CASTPDRAYGYTF. The rearrangement links TRBV19 to TRBJ1-2; 8 positions match TRBD1. Germline V gene lookup returns CDR1 LNHDA and CDR2 SQIVND (reference sequence). Trimming at V came to 7 bases and at J to 4 bases, leaving 5 bases not matched to a gene. This CDR3 spans 13 amino acids.

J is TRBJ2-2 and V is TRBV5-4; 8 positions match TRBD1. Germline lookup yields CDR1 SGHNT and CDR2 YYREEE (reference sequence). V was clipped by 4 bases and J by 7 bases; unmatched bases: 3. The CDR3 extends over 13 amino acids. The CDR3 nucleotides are TGTGCCAGCAGCCCAGGGGGCCTCGGGGAGCTGTTTTTT. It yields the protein CASSPGGLGELFF.

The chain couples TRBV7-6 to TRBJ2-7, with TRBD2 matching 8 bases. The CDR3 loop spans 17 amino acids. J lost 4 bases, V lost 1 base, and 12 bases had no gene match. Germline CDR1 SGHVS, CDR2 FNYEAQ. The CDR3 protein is CASSLGPPGGAGYEQYF. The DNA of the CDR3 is TGTGCCAGCAGCTTAGGGCCACCGGGAGGGGCCGGTTACGAGCAGTACTTC.

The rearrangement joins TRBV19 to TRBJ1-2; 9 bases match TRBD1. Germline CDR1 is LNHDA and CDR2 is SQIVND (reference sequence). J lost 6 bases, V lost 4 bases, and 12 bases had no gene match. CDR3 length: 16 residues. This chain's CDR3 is CASSTVYRDRDNGYTF. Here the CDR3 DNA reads TGTGCCAGTAGTACAGTTTACCGGGACAGGGATAATGGCTACACCTTC.

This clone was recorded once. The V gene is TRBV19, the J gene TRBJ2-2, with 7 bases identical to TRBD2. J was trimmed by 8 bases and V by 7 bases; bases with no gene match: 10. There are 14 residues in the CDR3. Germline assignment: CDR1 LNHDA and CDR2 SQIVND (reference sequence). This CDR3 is CASITVAGVGELFF. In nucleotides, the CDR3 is TGTGCCAGTATCACGGTGGCGGGGGTTGGGGAGCTGTTTTTT.

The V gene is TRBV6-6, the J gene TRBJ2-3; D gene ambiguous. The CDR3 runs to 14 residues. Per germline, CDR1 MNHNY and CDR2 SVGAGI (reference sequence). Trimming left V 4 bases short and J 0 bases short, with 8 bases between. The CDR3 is CASSSDRSTDTQYF. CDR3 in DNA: TGTGCCAGCAGTTCTGATCGGAGCACAGATACGCAGTATTTT.

This CDR3 is CASSRGTSGGLGEQFF. The CDR3 bases are TGTGCCAGCAGCAGAGGGACTAGCGGGGGGCTGGGGGAGCAGTTCTTC. V gene TRBV5-4 combines with J gene TRBJ2-1; 15 bases align to TRBD2. Per the germline V gene, CDR1 is SGHNT and CDR2 is YYREEE (reference sequence). CDR3 length: 16 residues. V lost 4 bases and J lost 10; bases outside the gene matches: 9.

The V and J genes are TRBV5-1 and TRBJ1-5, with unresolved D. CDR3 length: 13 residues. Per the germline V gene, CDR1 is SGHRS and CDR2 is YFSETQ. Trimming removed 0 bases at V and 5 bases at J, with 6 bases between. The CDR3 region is CASSLDIYQPQHF. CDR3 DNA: TGCGCCAGCAGCTTGGACATTTATCAGCCCCAGCATTTT.

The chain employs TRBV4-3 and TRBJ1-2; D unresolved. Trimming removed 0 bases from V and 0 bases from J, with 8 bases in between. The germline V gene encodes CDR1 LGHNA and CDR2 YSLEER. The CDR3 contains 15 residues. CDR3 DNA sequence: TGCGCCAGCAGCCAAGAACACAGAGCTAACTATGGCTACACCTTC. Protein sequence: CASSQEHRANYGYTF.

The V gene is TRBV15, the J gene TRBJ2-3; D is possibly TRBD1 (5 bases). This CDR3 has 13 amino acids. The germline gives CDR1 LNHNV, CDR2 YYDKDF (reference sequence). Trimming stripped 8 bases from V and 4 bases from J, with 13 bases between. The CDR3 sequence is CATRPQVADTQYF. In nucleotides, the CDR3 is TGTGCCACCCGCCCACAGGTGGCAGATACGCAGTATTTT.

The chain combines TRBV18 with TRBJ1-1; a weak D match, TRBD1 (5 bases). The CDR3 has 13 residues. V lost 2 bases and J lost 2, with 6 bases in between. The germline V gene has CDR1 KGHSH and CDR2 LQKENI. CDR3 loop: CASSPTGNTEAFF. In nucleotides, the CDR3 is TGTGCCAGCTCACCAACAGGTAACACTGAAGCTTTCTTT.

CDR3 amino acids: CASSGGTGMFF. The CDR3 DNA reads as TGCGCCAGCAGCGGCGGGACAGGGATGTTTTTT. The J gene is TRBJ1-4, the V gene TRBV5-1, with 9 bases matching TRBD1. V trimming: 4 bases; J trimming: 15 bases; junction bases outside the gene matches: 4. Germline values: CDR1 SGHRS, CDR2 YFSETQ. The CDR3 consists of 11 residues.